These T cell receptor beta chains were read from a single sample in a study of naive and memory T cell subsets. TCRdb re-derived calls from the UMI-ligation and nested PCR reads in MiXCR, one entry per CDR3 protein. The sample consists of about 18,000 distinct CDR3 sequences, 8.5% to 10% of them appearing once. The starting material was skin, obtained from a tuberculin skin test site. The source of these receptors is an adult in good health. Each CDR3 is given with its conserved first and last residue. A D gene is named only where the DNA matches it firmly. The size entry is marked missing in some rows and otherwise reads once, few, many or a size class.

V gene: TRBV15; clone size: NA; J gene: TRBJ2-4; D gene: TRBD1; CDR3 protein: CATSRETGAAKNIQYF; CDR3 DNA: TGTGCCACCAGCAGAGAGACAGGGGCGGCCAAAAACATTCAGTACTTC
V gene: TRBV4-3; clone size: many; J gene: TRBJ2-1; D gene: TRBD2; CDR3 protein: CASSQASGGWNEQFF; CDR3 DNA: TGCGCCAGCAGCCAGGCTAGCGGGGGGTGGAATGAGCAGTTCTTC
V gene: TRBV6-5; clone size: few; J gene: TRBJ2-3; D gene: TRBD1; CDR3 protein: CASGPNTRDRGWGPKPSTDTQYF; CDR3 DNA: TGTGCCAGCGGCCCGAATACCCGGGACAGGGGTTGGGGTCCGAAGCCCAGCACAGATACGCAGTATTTT
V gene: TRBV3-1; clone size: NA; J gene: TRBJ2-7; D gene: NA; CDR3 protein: CASSGTEKSPYEQYF; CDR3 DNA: TGTGCCAGCAGCGGGACGGAAAAATCGCCCTACGAGCAGTACTTC
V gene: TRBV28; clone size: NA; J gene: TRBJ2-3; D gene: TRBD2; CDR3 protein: CASMQLGRGGGTDTQYF; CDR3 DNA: TGTGCCAGCATGCAGTTAGGTCGGGGAGGGGGCACAGATACGCAGTATTTT
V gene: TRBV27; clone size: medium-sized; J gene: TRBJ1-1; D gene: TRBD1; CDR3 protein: CASIPLGQGYIEAFF; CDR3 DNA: TGTGCCAGCATCCCACTGGGACAGGGTTATATAGAAGCTTTCTTT
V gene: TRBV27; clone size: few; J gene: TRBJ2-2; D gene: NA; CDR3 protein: CASSLEVRAGWTGELFF; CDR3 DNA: TGTGCCAGCAGTTTAGAGGTCCGGGCAGGATGGACCGGGGAGCTGTTTTTT
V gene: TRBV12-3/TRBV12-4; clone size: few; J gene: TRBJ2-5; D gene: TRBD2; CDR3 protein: CASSRRLAPQETQYF; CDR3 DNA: TGTGCCAGCAGCCGTAGACTAGCCCCTCAAGAGACCCAGTACTTC
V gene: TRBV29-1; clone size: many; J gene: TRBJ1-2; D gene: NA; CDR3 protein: CSVEMGGGYTF; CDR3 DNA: TGCAGCGTTGAGATGGGCGGGGGCTACACCTTC
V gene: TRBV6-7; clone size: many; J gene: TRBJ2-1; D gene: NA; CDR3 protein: CASRNEVSSYNEQFF; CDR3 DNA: TGTGCCAGCAGAAATGAGGTGAGCTCCTACAATGAGCAGTTCTTC
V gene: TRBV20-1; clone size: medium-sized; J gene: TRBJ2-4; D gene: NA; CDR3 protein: CSAPAGGLAKNIQYF; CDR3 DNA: TGCAGTGCTCCAGCAGGGGGGCTAGCCAAAAACATTCAGTACTTC
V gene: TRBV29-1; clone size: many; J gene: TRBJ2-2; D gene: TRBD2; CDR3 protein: CSVHPGLAGDTGELFF; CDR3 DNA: TGCAGCGTGCACCCCGGACTAGCGGGAGACACCGGGGAGCTGTTTTTT
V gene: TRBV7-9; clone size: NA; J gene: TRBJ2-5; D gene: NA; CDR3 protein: CASSLGGEEETQYF; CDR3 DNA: TGTGCCAGCAGCTTAGGGGGAGAAGAAGAGACCCAGTACTTC
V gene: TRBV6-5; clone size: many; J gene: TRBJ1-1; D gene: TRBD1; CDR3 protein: CASFAVAGGTEAFF; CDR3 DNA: TGTGCCAGTTTCGCGGTTGCAGGGGGAACTGAAGCTTTCTTT
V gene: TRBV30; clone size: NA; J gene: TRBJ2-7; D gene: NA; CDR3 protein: CAWKGWAYEQYF; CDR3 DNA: TGTGCCTGGAAGGGTTGGGCCTACGAGCAGTACTTC
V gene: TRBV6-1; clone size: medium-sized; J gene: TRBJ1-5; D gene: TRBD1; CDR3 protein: CASSASRDRVNQPQHF; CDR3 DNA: TGTGCCAGCAGTGCTTCCCGGGACAGGGTCAATCAGCCCCAGCATTTT